This TCR beta chain was retrieved from a study of OX40 agonist ivuxolimab in advanced cancers. About the research overall: The group had a mean age of about 65 years, ranged from about 23 to 85, and was 82.7% male. Having had anti-PD-1, anti-PD-L1 or anti-CTLA-4 therapy before was allowed, and roughly 40% had some. Partial responses were recorded for three patients, including one with hepatocellular carcinoma and two with cutaneous melanoma. Study-level findings and limits: The study found among the lowest clonal expansion in partial responders at 0.1-3.0 mg/kg.

Measured with immunoSEQ multiplex PCR; TCRdb has only the in-frame clones, and not every one. Seen here are 30,000 to 45,000 clones, about 87% observed once, and the top ten hold less than 5%. The CDR3 is 15 amino acids. V was pared by 2 bases and J by 2 bases, with 6 bases of the junction left unmatched. The germline V gene encodes CDR1 SGHNT and CDR2 YYREEE (reference sequence). This clone was counted a single time. Its antigen is undetermined. The input for sequencing was CD4+ or CD8+ T cells sorted from blood, taken in a trial of the OX40 agonist ivuxolimab. The rearrangement links TRBV5-4 to TRBJ2-5; 7 nucleotides match TRBD2. This clonotype originated in an adult with an advanced solid tumor such as melanoma, head and neck, liver or kidney cancer. CDR3 sequence (DNA): TGTGCCAGCAGCTTAATTGCGGGAGCACAAGAGACCCAGTACTTC. This encodes CASSLIAGAQETQYF.